This T cell receptor beta chain was recovered during a study of blood T cell repertoires in COVID-19. Study information: There were acute and convalescent COVID-19 samples, and they came from the United States, Italy and Spain. Sources were T cells, B-cell-depleted T cells, or PBMCs; the material itself was cDNA or gDNA.

Original handling: How many nucleated cells were present was estimated from reference gene primer amplification. This table comes from immunoSEQ multiplex PCR, and its TCRdb copy is limited to in-frame clones, with some not included. The DNA gave D and trimming, while V, J and clone size come from that table. The table records around 250,000 clones, 84% of them present only once. The clonotype originates from a human donor in a cohort sampled during active COVID-19. Sequenced sample: peripheral blood.

CDR3 nucleotides: TGTGCCAGCAGTTCCGCGGGACGGCGAACGAATTCACCCCTCCACTTT. Protein sequence: CASSSAGRRTNSPLHF. The gene calls are TRBV6-5 and TRBJ1-6; the D gene is possibly TRBD1 (5 bases). The CDR3 is 16 residues long. CDR1 is MNHEY, CDR2 SVGAGI, per germline. V lost 4 bases, J lost 7 bases, and 17 bases lay in between.